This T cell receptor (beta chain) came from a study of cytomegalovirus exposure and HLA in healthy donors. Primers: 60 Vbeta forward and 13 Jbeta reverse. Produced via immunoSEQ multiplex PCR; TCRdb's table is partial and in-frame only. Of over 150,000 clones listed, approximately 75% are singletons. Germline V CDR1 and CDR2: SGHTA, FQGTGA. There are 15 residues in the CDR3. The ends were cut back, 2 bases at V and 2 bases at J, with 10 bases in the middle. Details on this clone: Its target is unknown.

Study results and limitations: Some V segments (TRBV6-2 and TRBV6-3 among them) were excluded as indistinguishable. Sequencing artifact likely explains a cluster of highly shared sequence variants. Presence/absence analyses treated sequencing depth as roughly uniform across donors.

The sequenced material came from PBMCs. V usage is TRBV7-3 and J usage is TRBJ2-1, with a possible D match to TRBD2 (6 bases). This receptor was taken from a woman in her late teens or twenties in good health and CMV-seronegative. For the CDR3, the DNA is TGTGCCAGCAGCTTATCCGCGGGGACCTACAATGAGCAGTTCTTC. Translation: CASSLSAGTYNEQFF.